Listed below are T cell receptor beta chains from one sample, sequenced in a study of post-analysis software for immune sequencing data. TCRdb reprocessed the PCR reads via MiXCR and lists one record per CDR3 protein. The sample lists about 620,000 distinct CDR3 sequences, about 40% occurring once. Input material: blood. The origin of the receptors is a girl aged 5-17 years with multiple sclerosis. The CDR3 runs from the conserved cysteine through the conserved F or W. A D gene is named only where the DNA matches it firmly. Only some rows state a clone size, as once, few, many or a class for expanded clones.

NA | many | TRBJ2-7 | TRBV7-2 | TGTGCCAGCAGCTTACGCTCCTACGAGCAGTACTTC | CASSLRSYEQYF
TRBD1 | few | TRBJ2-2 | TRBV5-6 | TGTGCCAGCAGTCCCGACAGGGGGAACACCGGGGAGCTGTTTTTT | CASSPDRGNTGELFF
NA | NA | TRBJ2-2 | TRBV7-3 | TGTGCCACCTGGGCTGGGGTGGCCGGGGAGCTGTTTTTT | CATWAGVAGELFF
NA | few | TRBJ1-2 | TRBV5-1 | TGCGCCAGCAGCTTGGACAGCACCGACTATGGCTACACCTTC | CASSLDSTDYGYTF
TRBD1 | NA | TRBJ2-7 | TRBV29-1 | TGCAGCGTTGTACAGGGGGCCTACGAGCAGTACTTC | CSVVQGAYEQYF
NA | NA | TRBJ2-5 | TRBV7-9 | TGTGCCAGCAGCTTAGCGACAGAACAAGAGACCCAGTACTTC | CASSLATEQETQYF
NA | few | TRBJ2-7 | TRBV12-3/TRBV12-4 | TGTGCCAGCAGTTTGCTTTCCAGCCCTACCTACGAGCAGTACTTC | CASSLLSSPTYEQYF
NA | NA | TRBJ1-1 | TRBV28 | TGTGCCAGCAGTTGGCAACCGGGCGGGAACACTGAAGCTTTCTTT | CASSWQPGGNTEAFF
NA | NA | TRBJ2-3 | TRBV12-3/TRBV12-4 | TGTGCCAGCAACCCCGAATCCACAGATACGCAGTATTTT | CASNPESTDTQYF
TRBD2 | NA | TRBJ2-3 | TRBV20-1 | TGCAGTGCTTCACCAGCGGGGGGAAGCACAGATACGCAGTATTTT | CSASPAGGSTDTQYF
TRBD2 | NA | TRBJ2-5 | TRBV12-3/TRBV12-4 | TGTGCCAGCAGTTTACCTTACCGGACTAGTAAGGAGACCCAGTACTTC | CASSLPYRTSKETQYF
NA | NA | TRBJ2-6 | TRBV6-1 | TGTGCCAGCAACGTGTTCTCTGGGGCCAACGTCCTGACTTTC | CASNVFSGANVLTF
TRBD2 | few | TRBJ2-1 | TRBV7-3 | TGTGCCAGCAGCTTAAGAGGTAGCGGGGGGCTCAATGAGCAGTTCTTC | CASSLRGSGGLNEQFF
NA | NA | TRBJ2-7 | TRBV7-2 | TGTGCCAGCAGCTCCTCTCCTACGTACGAGCAGTACTTC | CASSSSPTYEQYF
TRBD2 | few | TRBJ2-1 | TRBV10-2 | TGCGCCAGCATGAGCGGGAGCGGTCTGTTCTTC | CASMSGSGLFF
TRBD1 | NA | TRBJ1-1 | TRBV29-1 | TGCAGCGTTGAAGGGAGACAGGGAGGCACTGAAGCTTTCTTT | CSVEGRQGGTEAFF
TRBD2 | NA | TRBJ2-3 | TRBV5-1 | TGCGCCAGCAGCCCGAGGTCGTTAGCGGGAGATACGCAGTATTTT | CASSPRSLAGDTQYF
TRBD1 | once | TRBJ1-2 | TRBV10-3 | TGTGCCATCACCGCTGACAGGGCTGGGACTAACTATGGCTACACCTTC | CAITADRAGTNYGYTF
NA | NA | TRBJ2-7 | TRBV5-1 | TGCGCCAGCAGCTTGGCTACAGGGAGCCTCTCCTACGAGCAGTACTTC | CASSLATGSLSYEQYF
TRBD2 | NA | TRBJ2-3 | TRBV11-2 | TGTGCCAGCAGCCCCGGAGGGACTAGCGGACGATATACAGATACGCAGTATTTT | CASSPGGTSGRYTDTQYF
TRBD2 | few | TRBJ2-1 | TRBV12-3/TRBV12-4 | TGTGCCAGCGTACAAGCGGGAGCCGAGGGGGGTGGGCAGTTCTTC | CASVQAGAEGGGQFF
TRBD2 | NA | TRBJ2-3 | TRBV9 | TGTGCCAGCAGCCCGACCGGAGGAGCGGGAGGGTTAGATACGCAGTATTTT | CASSPTGGAGGLDTQYF
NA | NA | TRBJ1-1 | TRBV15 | TGTGCCACCAGCAGGCCGGGGGGGAACACTGAAGCTTTCTTT | CATSRPGGNTEAFF
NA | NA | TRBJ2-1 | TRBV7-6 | TGTGCCAGCAGCGCCCGACTTACCCGGAGCGGCCCCTCCTACAATGAGCAGTTCTTC | CASSARLTRSGPSYNEQFF
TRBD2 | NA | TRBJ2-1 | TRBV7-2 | TGTGCCAGCAGCTTTTGCACCGGGACTAGCGGTAACTACAATGAGCAGTTCTTC | CASSFCTGTSGNYNEQFF
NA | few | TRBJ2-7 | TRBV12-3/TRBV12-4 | TGTGCCAGCAGTTTTAGCCTCGAGCAGTACTTC | CASSFSLEQYF
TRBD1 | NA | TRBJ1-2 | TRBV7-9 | TGTGCCAGCAGCTTAGACGCAGGGGGCAGGGGCTACACCTTC | CASSLDAGGRGYTF
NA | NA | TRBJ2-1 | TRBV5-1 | TGCGCCAGCAGCTTGTCCGTTCGTACGGGGGAGATGGGGCAGTTCTTC | CASSLSVRTGEMGQFF
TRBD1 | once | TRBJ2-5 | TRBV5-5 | TGTGCCAGCAGCTTGGTTAGGGGGCGCGGGGAGACCCAGTACTTC | CASSLVRGRGETQYF
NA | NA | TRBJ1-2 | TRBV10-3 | TGTGCCATCAGTGAGTCGATCCCTGAAGGCTACACCTTC | CAISESIPEGYTF
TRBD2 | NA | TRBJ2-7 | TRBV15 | TGTGCCACCAGCAGAGACCCTGGACTAGCCTACGAGCAGTACTTC | CATSRDPGLAYEQYF
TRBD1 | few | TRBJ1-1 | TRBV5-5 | TGTGCCAGCAGCCTCGCCGGGACAGTGAACACTGAAGCTTTCTTT | CASSLAGTVNTEAFF
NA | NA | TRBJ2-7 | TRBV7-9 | TGTGCCAGCAGCAATTTTGACACCCCCTACGAGCAGTACTTC | CASSNFDTPYEQYF
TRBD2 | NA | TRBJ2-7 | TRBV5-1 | TGCGCCAGCAGGGATACCACGGGGGGCTCCTACGAGCAGTACTTC | CASRDTTGGSYEQYF